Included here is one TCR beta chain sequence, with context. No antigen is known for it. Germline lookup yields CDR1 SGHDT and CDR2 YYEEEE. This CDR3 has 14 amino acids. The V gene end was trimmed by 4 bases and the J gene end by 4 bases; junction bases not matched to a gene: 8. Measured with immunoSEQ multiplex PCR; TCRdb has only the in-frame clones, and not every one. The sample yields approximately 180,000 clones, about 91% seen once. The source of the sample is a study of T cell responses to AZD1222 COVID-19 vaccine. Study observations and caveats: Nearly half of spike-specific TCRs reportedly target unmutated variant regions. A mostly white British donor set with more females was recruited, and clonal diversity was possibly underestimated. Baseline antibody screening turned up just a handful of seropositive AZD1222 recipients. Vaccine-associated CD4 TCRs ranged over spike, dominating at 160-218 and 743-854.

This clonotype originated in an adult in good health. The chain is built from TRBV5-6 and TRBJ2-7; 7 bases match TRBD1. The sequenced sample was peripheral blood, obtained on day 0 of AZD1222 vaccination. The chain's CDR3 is CASSPRQGTYEQYF. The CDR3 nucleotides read TGTGCCAGCAGCCCCCGACAGGGTACTTACGAGCAGTACTTC.